Each of the 27 T cell receptor beta chains below was sequenced from the same sample in a study of T cell repertoires in cytomegalovirus infection. One entry per CDR3 protein results from TCRdb running MiXCR on the reads. Among some 450,000 distinct CDR3 sequences listed, about a third were seen once. The specimen was PBMCs. The source of these receptors is a human donor in good health (CMV status not recorded). Some clones in this sample may be carry-over from other donors' samples.

The genes are TRBV20-1 and TRBJ1-2; D unclear. V was cut by 2 bases and J by 8 bases, with 15 bases left in between. The CDR3 length is 13 residues. The germline gives CDR1 DFQATT, CDR2 SNEGSKA (reference sequence). The CDR3: CSARFADFAGYTF. The DNA for the CDR3 is TGCAGTGCTAGATTTGCGGACTTCGCAGGCTACACCTTC.

This clonotype was seen repeatedly, ten times or more. The chain recombines TRBV7-8 with TRBJ1-1, with D uncertain. The CDR3 contains 16 residues. Germline assignment: CDR1 SGHVS and CDR2 FQNEAQ. V gave up 5 bases and J gave up 2 bases, with 18 bases separating them. CDR3 DNA sequence: TGTGCCAGCAGCCTGAGACCCGAGAGGCTTAACACTGAAGCTTTCTTT. This encodes CASSLRPERLNTEAFF.

The chain uses TRBV11-2 and TRBJ2-1; the match to TRBD2 covers 8 bases. This CDR3 is 15 amino acids long. The J segment lost 4 bases and the V segment lost 4 bases, leaving 6 bases of the junction unmatched. CDR1 is SGHAT and CDR2 is FQNNGV in the germline V gene. The CDR3 reads CASSSRTSQYNEQFF. CDR3 DNA sequence: TGTGCCAGCAGCTCCCGGACTAGCCAATACAATGAGCAGTTCTTC.

This clonotype was seen a few times. J is TRBJ2-2 and V is TRBV5-4; no firm D call. The CDR3 runs to 18 residues. Trimming removed 0 bases from V and 0 bases from J, with 15 bases in between. Germline assignment: CDR1 SGHNT and CDR2 YYREEE (reference sequence). CDR3 DNA sequence: TGTGCCAGCAGCTTGGTGGGTGGCGGCAGAACGAACACCGGGGAGCTGTTTTTT. Residues: CASSLVGGGRTNTGELFF.

V gene TRBV12-3 or TRBV12-4 combines with J gene TRBJ2-3; weak D call: TRBD2 (5 bases). The CDR3 has 12 amino acids. V was cut by 6 bases and J by 10 bases, with 14 bases left in between. The CDR3 coding sequence is TGTGCCAGCAGACGCCCGCGGACTGCGCAGTATTTT. It is translated as CASRRPRTAQYF.

V is TRBV5-1 and J is TRBJ1-4; D remains unclear. V was clipped by 5 bases and J by 7 bases, with 12 bases between them. Germline CDR1 reads SGHRS; CDR2 reads YFSETQ. This CDR3 contains 13 residues. CDR3 sequence: CASSYKPGEKLFF. The CDR3 region has the DNA TGCGCCAGCAGTTATAAACCTGGTGAAAAACTGTTTTTT.

Turning to this clonotype: The CDR3 carries no conserved terminal phenylalanine or tryptophan, so it likely arises from a read error. V gene TRBV7-2 combines with J gene TRBJ2-5; 8 bases match TRBD1. Trimming took 2 bases from V and 4 from J; bases not matched to a gene: 6. The CDR3 covers 15 residues. Germline-derived CDR1 and CDR2 are SGHTA and FQGNSA. This CDR3 reads CASSLQQGARETQYL. CDR3 nucleotide sequence: TGTGCCAGCAGCTTACAGCAGGGGGCGCGAGAGACCCAGTACTTA.

This clonotype has a single count. This chain uses TRBV5-3 with TRBJ1-5, with 8 bases matching TRBD1. TRBV5-3 is an open reading frame whose function is uncertain. CDR3 length: 15 residues. Germline trimming cut 8 bases from V and 5 bases from J; bases unmatched to any gene: 12. The CDR3 sequence is CASSRTGWGDQPQHF. CDR3 coding DNA: TGTGCCAGCAGTAGGACAGGGTGGGGGGATCAGCCCCAGCATTTT.

The chain joins TRBV6-2 or TRBV6-3 to TRBJ2-5; D may be TRBD1 or TRBD2 (5 bases each). CDR1 is MNHEY, CDR2 SVGEGT, per germline. The CDR3 extends over 16 amino acids. V was cut by 6 bases and J by 1 base, with 18 bases left in between. The CDR3 loop is CASSSGWGRAQETQYF. CDR3 DNA sequence: TGTGCCAGCAGCTCTGGTTGGGGGAGAGCCCAAGAGACCCAGTACTTC.

The count of this clonotype is one. The chain uses TRBV19 and TRBJ1-5, with 11 bases identical to TRBD1. The CDR3 is 19 amino acids. V shed 3 bases and J 1 base; nucleotides not matched to a gene: 11. Germline V CDR1 and CDR2: LNHDA, SQIVND (reference sequence). Written as DNA, the CDR3 is TGTGCCAGTAGTATGTCTGGACAGGGGGCCTTTGAGAGCAATCAGCCCCAGCATTTT. It specifies CASSMSGQGAFESNQPQHF.

The chain links TRBV19 to TRBJ1-1; the match to TRBD1 covers 7 bases. After removal of 5 bases from V and 8 bases from J, the junction contained 8 bases not matched to a gene. Germline V gene data show CDR1 as LNHDA and CDR2 as SQIVND (reference sequence). The CDR3 has 13 residues. DNA for the CDR3: TGTGCCAGTAGTCAAGATGGGACAGCCGAAGCTTTCTTT. Its protein is CASSQDGTAEAFF.

The V call is TRBV2, the J call TRBJ1-2; 10 nucleotides line up with TRBD1. Germline V gives CDR1 SNHLY, CDR2 FYNNEI. The CDR3 runs to 16 residues. The ends lost 6 bases at V and 0 bases at J; junction bases unmatched: 7. In DNA, the CDR3 is TGTGCCAGCAGAACTAGAGACAGGGGGCCTAACTATGGCTACACCTTC. It yields the protein CASRTRDRGPNYGYTF. Together with reference TRBV2 and TRBJ1-2, the CDR3 gives the full variable domain: EPEVTQTPSHQVTQMGQEVILRCVPISNHLYFYWYRQILGQKVEFLVSFYNNEISEKSEIFDDQFSVERPDGSNFTLKIRSTKLEDSAMYFCASRTRDRGPNYGYTFGSGTRLTVV.

V usage is TRBV24-1 and J usage is TRBJ1-1; a possible D gene is TRBD1 (6 bases). Trimming stripped 2 bases from V and 1 base from J, with 10 bases between. The CDR3 runs to 15 residues. CDR1 and CDR2 (germline): KGHDR, SFDVKD. The CDR3 protein is CATSDSGQPNTEAFF. The CDR3 nucleotides read TGTGCCACCAGTGATTCTGGACAGCCGAACACTGAAGCTTTCTTT.

This clonotype was recorded only once. The CDR3 DNA reads as TGTGCCAGCAGCCAAGTCGTCGGGGTGGACGAGCAGTACTTC. Translated, it gives CASSQVVGVDEQYF. This chain uses TRBV4-2 with TRBJ2-7, with D tentatively TRBD2 (5 bases). The germline V gene has CDR1 LGHNA and CDR2 YNFKEQ. The CDR3 is 14 amino acids. The V end lost 1 base, the J end lost 5 bases, and 12 bases lay between the germline ends.

This clonotype has a count of ten or more. The J gene is TRBJ2-1, the V gene TRBV7-2, with TRBD2 identical over 10 bases. After removal of 8 bases from V and 9 bases from J, the junction contained 19 bases not matched to a gene. The CDR3 is made up of 17 amino acids. Germline V gives CDR1 SGHTA, CDR2 FQGNSA. CDR3 coding DNA: TGTGCCAGCTCCACCCAATTAGCGGGGGGCCCTGTCGGTGAGCAGTTCTTC. Its translation is CASSTQLAGGPVGEQFF.

This clonotype was observed many times. CDR3 nucleotide sequence: TGTGCCAGCAGCTTAGCGCCTAGCGTTATGGGCACAGATACGCAGTATTTT. This encodes CASSLAPSVMGTDTQYF. The rearrangement links TRBV7-6 to TRBJ2-3, with D possibly TRBD2 on 6 matching bases. The V and J ends lost 0 bases and 1 base respectively, with 14 bases between them. The CDR3 loop spans 17 amino acids. The germline CDR1 and CDR2 sequences are SGHVS and FNYEAQ.

V and J are TRBV7-9 and TRBJ2-1; perhaps D is TRBD1 or TRBD2 (5 bases each). CDR3 size: 15 residues. Looked up from germline, CDR1 is SEHNR and CDR2 is FQNEAQ (reference sequence). Trimming took 6 bases from V and 10 from J, leaving 22 bases between them. The CDR3 region is CASRAGTEAVGEQFF. The CDR3 DNA reads TGTGCCAGCAGGGCCGGGACCGAGGCCGTAGGGGAGCAGTTCTTC.

This chain joins TRBV27 and TRBJ1-1; D gene ambiguous. This CDR3 comprises 15 residues. V was shortened by 2 bases and J by 1 base, with 11 bases between the two germline ends. Germline values: CDR1 MNHEY, CDR2 SMNVEV (reference sequence). The CDR3 coding sequence is TGTGCCAGCAGTTTAATAAGGGCGCGGAACACTGAAGCTTTCTTT. It encodes CASSLIRARNTEAFF.

On this clonotype itself: This likely comes from a read error, as the CDR3 has no conserved phenylalanine or tryptophan at its end. The chain links TRBV12-3 or TRBV12-4 to TRBJ1-1, with 7 bases identical to TRBD1. This CDR3 has 12 residues. J gave up 11 bases and V 6 bases, and 9 bases lay outside the gene matches. The CDR3 DNA is TGTGCCAGCAGCTCGGGACAGTACGACGCTTTCTCT. Its translation: CASSSGQYDAFS.

At least ten counts were recorded for this clonotype. This chain uses TRBV28 with TRBJ2-4; 7 positions agree with TRBD2. CDR1 MDHEN and CDR2 SYDVKM come from the germline V gene. The length of the CDR3 is 14 residues. The trim removed 3 bases at V and 8 bases at J, leaving 7 bases unmatched. The CDR3: CASSFVGGVDIQYF. The CDR3 nucleotides read TGTGCCAGCAGTTTTGTGGGGGGGGTGGACATTCAGTACTTC.

V gene TRBV4-3 combines with J gene TRBJ1-1, with D perhaps matching TRBD1 (6 bases). There are 16 residues in the CDR3. The ends were cut back, 3 bases at V and 8 bases at J, with 22 bases in the middle. Germline values: CDR1 LGHNA, CDR2 YSLEER. This CDR3 is CASSQSVRGGPPEAFF. Written as DNA, the CDR3 is TGCGCCAGCAGCCAGTCCGTTAGGGGGGGGCCGCCGGAAGCTTTCTTT.

This clonotype was found many times. This chain connects TRBV6-1 to TRBJ2-1, with 8 nucleotides matching TRBD2. CDR1 MNHNS and CDR2 SASEGT come from the germline V gene. V was pared by 6 bases and J by 7 bases, with 5 bases of the junction left unmatched. This CDR3 has 13 residues. DNA of the CDR3: TGTGCCAGCAGGGATAGCGGGGATAATGAGCAGTTCTTC. Protein product: CASRDSGDNEQFF.

This clonotype was recorded a few times. The chain employs TRBV7-7 and TRBJ2-1, with 11 bases that match TRBD2. This CDR3 has 17 residues. In germline, CDR1 is SSHAT, CDR2 FNYEAQ (reference sequence). V was clipped by 5 bases and J by 10 bases; unmatched bases: 16. The CDR3 spells CASSPGPTSGGYREQFF. CDR3 bases: TGTGCCAGCAGCCCCGGCCCCACTAGCGGGGGTTACAGAGAGCAGTTCTTC.

The chain is built from TRBV5-4 and TRBJ2-2; D possibly corresponds to TRBD1 (6 bases). Germline CDR1 is SGHNT and CDR2 is YYREEE (reference sequence). CDR3 length: 14 residues. The V and J ends lost 6 bases and 2 bases respectively, with 11 bases between them. DNA for the CDR3: TGTGCCAGCAACCCGACAGGAAACACCGGGGAGCTGTTTTTT. Translating gives CASNPTGNTGELFF.

V is TRBV6-6 and J is TRBJ1-5; 7 positions match TRBD1. Germline V gene sequence: CDR1 MNHNY, CDR2 SVGAGI (reference sequence). The CDR3 contains 16 residues. The J segment lost 3 bases and the V segment lost 1 base, leaving 6 bases of the junction unmatched. CDR3 coding DNA: TGTGCCAGCAGTTACTTTGGACAGGATTTCAATCAGCCCCAGCATTTT. Residues: CASSYFGQDFNQPQHF.

The chain employs TRBV20-1 and TRBJ2-7; tentatively, D is TRBD1 (5 bases). CDR1 is DFQATT, CDR2 SNEGSKA, per germline (reference sequence). CDR3 length: 14 amino acids. Between the trimmed V and J ends, which lost 3 bases and 0 bases, there was a span of 12 bases. The DNA for the CDR3 is TGCAGTGCTAGTGAACAGGAATACTCCTACGAGCAGTACTTC. This gives the protein CSASEQEYSYEQYF.

This clonotype was counted only a few times. This chain links TRBV10-3 with TRBJ2-7; TRBD1 aligns across 7 bases. The germline V gene encodes CDR1 ENHRY and CDR2 SYGVKD. The CDR3 has 13 residues. V trimming: 4 bases; J trimming: 7 bases; junction bases outside the gene matches: 7. The CDR3 sequence is CAISALDREEQYF. DNA for the CDR3: TGTGCCATCAGTGCTCTCGACAGGGAGGAGCAGTACTTC.